A single sample is the source of the 19 T cell receptor beta chains below, sequenced in a study of T cell responses to AZD1222 COVID-19 vaccine. Using immunoSEQ multiplex PCR, the repertoire was profiled, and TCRdb retains in-frame clones only, with some absent. The table lists 150,000 to 200,000 clones, 90% to 95% of them singletons. The sequences come from peripheral blood, collected on day 0 of AZD1222 vaccination. The receptors were sampled from an adult in good health.

CDR3 protein: CATSEGPQETQYF. CDR3 coding DNA: TGTGCCACCAGTGAGGGGCCCCAAGAGACCCAGTACTTC. The chain combines TRBV24-1 with TRBJ2-5; possibly TRBD1 for D (5 bases). Trimming pared 4 bases from V and 1 base from J, leaving 6 bases between. The CDR3 totals 13 residues. Germline V CDR1 and CDR2: KGHDR, SFDVKD.

V usage is TRBV18 and J usage is TRBJ2-7; no clear D. In germline, CDR1 is KGHSH, CDR2 LQKENI. The CDR3 length is 13 residues. Trimming took 1 base from V and 4 from J, leaving 8 bases between them. The CDR3 here is CASSPLVTYEQYF. The DNA for the CDR3 is TGTGCCAGCTCACCACTAGTAACATACGAGCAGTACTTC.

V is TRBV14 and J is TRBJ1-4, with 9 bases matching TRBD1. The CDR3 is 15 residues long. V dropped 7 bases and J dropped 7; count of bases not matched to a gene: 10. Germline CDR1 SGHDN, CDR2 FVKESK. The CDR3 protein is CASKATGGGSEKLFF. CDR3 nucleotide sequence: TGTGCCAGCAAGGCCACAGGGGGCGGGAGTGAAAAACTGTTTTTT.

The DNA for the CDR3 is TGCAGTGCTAGTAGGCCGGAGTCCTACGAGCAGTACTTC. It translates to CSASRPESYEQYF. The rearrangement joins TRBV20-1 to TRBJ2-7; D gene ambiguous. The ends were cut back, 3 bases at V and 1 base at J, with 10 bases in the middle. The CDR3 loop spans 13 amino acids. The germline V gene encodes CDR1 DFQATT and CDR2 SNEGSKA (reference sequence).

The count of this clone is one. The chain is built from TRBV7-9 and TRBJ2-2, with D possibly TRBD2 on 6 matching bases. Trimming cost V 6 bases and J 1 base, with 15 bases left between them. Germline V gene data show CDR1 as SEHNR and CDR2 as FQNEAQ (reference sequence). The CDR3 is made up of 16 amino acids. CDR3 region: CASSWGVRENTGELFF. The DNA for the CDR3 is TGTGCCAGCAGTTGGGGGGTGAGGGAGAACACCGGGGAGCTGTTTTTT. The full variable domain, in which reference TRBV7-9 and TRBJ2-2 provide the parts outside the CDR3, is DTGVSQNPRHKITKRGQNVTFRCDPISEHNRLYWYRQTLGQGPEFLTYFQNEAQLEKSRLLSDRFSAERPKGSFSTLEIQRTEQGDSAMYLCASSWGVRENTGELFFGEGSRLTVL.

V gene TRBV5-4 combines with J gene TRBJ2-1; 11 bases are shared with TRBD2. V lost 2 bases, J lost 3 bases, and 4 bases stayed unmatched. Looked up from germline, CDR1 is SGHNT and CDR2 is YYREEE (reference sequence). This CDR3 spans 16 amino acids. The CDR3 DNA reads as TGTGCCAGCAGCTTAATAGGGACTAGCGGCTACAATGAGCAGTTCTTC. Encoded protein: CASSLIGTSGYNEQFF.

CDR3 sequence: CASSQGTGNNSPLHF. Here the CDR3 DNA reads TGTGCCAGCAGCCAAGGGACAGGGAATAATTCACCCCTCCACTTT. The chain combines TRBV3-1 (or the pseudogene TRBV3-2) with TRBJ1-6; 8 nucleotides align to TRBD1. J gave up 5 bases and V 1 base, and 1 base lay outside the gene matches. Germline CDR1 LGHDT, CDR2 YNNKEL (reference sequence). The CDR3 extends over 15 amino acids.

The chain employs TRBV5-1 and TRBJ2-5, with 13 bases that match TRBD2. Germline trimming cut 4 bases from V and 5 bases from J; bases unmatched to any gene: 5. The CDR3 consists of 15 residues. Looked up from germline, CDR1 is SGHRS and CDR2 is YFSETQ. CDR3 sequence reads: CASSPLAGGHETQYF. The CDR3 nucleotides read TGCGCCAGCAGCCCACTAGCGGGGGGGCATGAGACCCAGTACTTC.

The rearrangement links TRBV29-1 to TRBJ2-5; TRBD2 matches at 11 bases. The V gene's germline CDR1 is SQVTM and CDR2 ANQGSEA. Losses at the gene ends were 5 bases for V and 2 bases for J; bases not matched to a gene: 4. The CDR3 is 14 residues long. This CDR3 reads CSVYGTSGQETQYF. The CDR3 nucleotides read TGCAGCGTTTATGGGACTAGCGGACAAGAGACCCAGTACTTC.

The chain uses TRBV27 and TRBJ2-2; TRBD2 matches at 10 bases. The junction had 14 bases not matched to a gene; V was cut back by 2 bases and J by 8 bases. The germline V gene encodes CDR1 MNHEY and CDR2 SMNVEV (reference sequence). There are 18 residues in the CDR3. The CDR3 bases are TGTGCCAGCAGTTTAAGGCTTGGAGCGGGAGGGCTTCAAGGGGAGCTGTTTTTT. Protein sequence: CASSLRLGAGGLQGELFF.

This chain uses TRBV18 with TRBJ1-5; 10 positions agree with TRBD1. The CDR3 runs to 15 residues. Germline CDR1 reads KGHSH; CDR2 reads LQKENI. J was trimmed by 9 bases and V by 3 bases; bases with no gene match: 8. Written as DNA, the CDR3 is TGTGCCAGCTCACCTACCGGGACAGGGGTTGGGCCCCAGCATTTT. Protein: CASSPTGTGVGPQHF.

The chain recombines TRBV19 with TRBJ1-3; D uncertain. The germline V gene encodes CDR1 LNHDA and CDR2 SQIVND (reference sequence). CDR3 length equals 14 residues. Trimming removed 8 bases from V and 2 bases from J, with 13 bases in between. The CDR3 DNA reads as TGTGCCAGTCATCCGGGATCCCCTGGAAACACCATATATTTT. As protein: CASHPGSPGNTIYF.

V usage is TRBV6-5 and J usage is TRBJ2-7, with D tentatively TRBD2 (6 bases). This CDR3 is built from 12 residues. Germline CDR1 is MNHEY and CDR2 is SVGAGI. The V and J ends lost 7 bases and 5 bases respectively, with 12 bases between them. CDR3 in amino acids: CASKPSVNEQYF. DNA of the CDR3: TGTGCCAGCAAACCTAGCGTAAACGAGCAGTACTTC.

The CDR3 loop is CASTGQAAEGAFF. The CDR3 bases are TGTGCCAGCACAGGACAGGCAGCGGAAGGGGCTTTCTTT. V gene TRBV3-1 (or the pseudogene TRBV3-2) combines with J gene TRBJ1-1; 7 nucleotides agree with TRBD1. Germline V lookup: CDR1 LGHDT, CDR2 YNNKEL (reference sequence). V lost 7 bases, J lost 11 bases, and 13 bases stayed unmatched. The CDR3 consists of 13 residues.

The chain is built from TRBV19 and TRBJ1-1, with D possibly matching TRBD1 (5 bases). Germline CDR1 and CDR2: LNHDA and SQIVND (reference sequence). With 1 base removed from V and 1 base from J, the gap between germline ends came to 10 bases. The CDR3 loop spans 15 amino acids. CDR3 in DNA: TGTGCCAGTAGTATAGGGGCAGGGCCGAACACTGAAGCTTTCTTT. Translated: CASSIGAGPNTEAFF.

The chain couples TRBV12-3 or TRBV12-4 to TRBJ2-1; D may be TRBD2 (6 bases). This CDR3 contains 13 residues. Trimming cost V 4 bases and J 4 bases, with 8 bases left between them. This CDR3 is CASSYRGYNEQFF. For the CDR3, the DNA is TGTGCCAGCAGTTATCGGGGGTACAATGAGCAGTTCTTC.

V usage is TRBV4-1 and J usage is TRBJ1-3; no definite D call. The V end was cut by 6 bases, the J end by 0 bases, with 18 bases between. Germline V gene data show CDR1 as MGHRA and CDR2 as YSYEKL. The CDR3 is made up of 17 amino acids. The CDR3 loop reads CASSRYDLQSSGNTIYF. CDR3 in DNA: TGCGCCAGCAGTCGCTATGACCTCCAGAGCTCTGGAAACACCATATATTTT.

The chain links TRBV11-1 to TRBJ1-1, with D perhaps TRBD1 (5 bases). The V and J ends lost 4 bases and 5 bases respectively, with 14 bases between them. The CDR3 sequence is 14 residues long. CDR1 and CDR2 (germline): SGHAT, FQDESV (reference sequence). The CDR3 DNA reads TGTGCCAGCAGCTACCCCCCGGGGGAAACTGAAGCTTTCTTT. Translated: CASSYPPGETEAFF.

The CDR3 sequence: CASKGQATLTEAFF. In nucleotides, the CDR3 is TGTGCCAGCAAGGGACAGGCGACCTTAACTGAAGCTTTCTTT. This chain joins TRBV5-4 and TRBJ1-1; TRBD1 matches 8 bases. After removal of 6 bases from V and 5 bases from J, the junction contained 9 bases not matched to a gene. Germline loops: CDR1 SGHNT, CDR2 YYREEE (reference sequence). There are 14 residues in the CDR3.